This TCR beta chain was captured by sequencing in a study of blood T cell repertoires in COVID-19 (dated by TCRdb to 2018 to 2020). As for the study more broadly: Samples from collaborators originated in the United States, Italy and Spain and spanned both the acute and convalescent phases of COVID-19. Where HLA class I and class II types were available, the types were taken from metadata supplied by the sample provider, not from assay-based typing. The material from the prospective study consisted of cDNA or gDNA derived from T cells, B-cell-depleted T cells, or PBMCs. Samples came from the ongoing ImmuneRACE study (first 160 participants) plus 1,254 subjects from 6 global collaborators. The dataset comprised deeply sampled blood TCRbeta repertoires from subjects exposed to, actively infected with, or recovered from COVID-19. Nearly every sample came with metadata listing a de-identified subject ID, COVID-19 status, age in years and sex. The repertoires were made available in a free public database intended to serve as a resource for research on the immune response to SARS-CoV-2.

Broad study findings and their caveats: The quantity of clinical and demographic metadata differed by source and by participant and was supplied without curation.

Details on this clone: The antigen it binds to is not known. The input lacks base qualities; no much larger clone sits a single base away.

TCRbeta CDR3 regions were amplified from genomic DNA by means of the immunoSEQ Assay, a bias-controlled multiplex PCR. As for the original processing: Nucleated cell counts per sample were estimated from amplification of reference gene primers within the assay. To quantify the absolute abundance of each unique TCRbeta CDR3 rearrangement, sequence reads were collapsed and filtered. For each sample, productive Simpson clonality was calculated as the square root of Simpson's diversity index over productive rearrangements. Drawn from immuneACCESS, this table holds only the in-frame rearrangements with V and J called that TCRdb kept. Clones are partly lost; checked studies trace under half to an unresolved V gene and leave the rest unexplained. V and J calls and clone size are those listed in that table; D and trimming were worked out from the DNA. Across this sample there are 60,000 to 70,000 clones, with about 80% seen only once. The top ten clones comprise just over 4.5% of the sample.

Whole blood was collected in K2EDTA tubes by collaborating institutions according to the institutions' own protocols. Collaborator samples were shipped for TCRbeta analysis as frozen whole blood, isolated PBMCs, or DNA extracted from either sample type. Sequenced: peripheral blood. The sequence was collected from a woman aged 60-70 years with acute or convalescent COVID-19.

This receptor carries the CDR3 CASRPGWSTDTQYF. Here is the DNA: TGTGCCAGCAGGCCAGGTTGGAGCACAGATACGCAGTATTTT. The rearrangement joined TRBV6-5 to TRBJ2-3, with no confident D gene call. Taken from the germline V gene, the CDR1 and CDR2 loops are MNHEY and SVGAGI. The V end loses 6 bases and the J end loses 0 bases, and a stretch of 10 bases separates them. CDR3 length: 14 amino acids, cysteine to phenylalanine. Solely the CDR3 DNA is kept, with 42 bases framed from the first base.